One TCR beta chain is described in this entry. At least 6 million PBMCs were isolated per sample. These data are taken from a study of blood T cells in healthy people across ages. Trimming shortened V by 6 bases and J by 4 bases, and 15 bases separated the two germline ends. The CDR3 extends over 13 amino acids. Looked up from germline, CDR1 is SQVTM and CDR2 is ANQGSEA. Through a sample-barcoded 5' primer and a J-beta primer mix, a second PCR was run for roughly 7 to 12 cycles. The template-switch adaptor, which had 12 random nucleotides, put a tag on each cDNA molecule. MiXCR, run by TCRdb on the 5' RACE reads, gives a single entry per CDR3 protein. The sample carries over a million distinct CDR3 sequences, approximately 39% recorded once.

The sample taken for sequencing was blood. The sequence derives from a woman under 30 in good health. This chain connects TRBV29-1 to TRBJ1-2; D is perhaps TRBD1 (6 bases). The CDR3 region has the DNA TGCAGCGTATACTCCACAGGGCCCTATGGCTACACCTTC. Its protein product is CSVYSTGPYGYTF.